This TCR beta chain was profiled in a study of cytomegalovirus exposure and HLA in healthy donors. Study context: The same platform used for the approximately 670 first-cohort repertoires was also used for the 95 to 150 validation repertoires, as a later analysis reported.

Only in-frame clones appear in the TCRdb table, and some are missing; sequencing was by immunoSEQ multiplex PCR. The sample contains a few hundred thousand clones, 75% to 90% of which appear only once. This clone was observed once. The antigen is undetermined. Whole-study findings and limits: About 180 TCR beta chains were listed as cytomegalovirus-associated. Most observed TCR sequences were rare, whereas some public TCRs were detected in many donors. Through in vitro validation, a few CMV-associated chains were shown to be specific for CMV antigens.

What was sequenced was PBMCs. The sequence was obtained from a woman aged 18-29 years in good health and CMV-seronegative.

The CDR3: CSVAWDTAAEAFF. CDR3 DNA sequence: TGCAGCGTTGCTTGGGACACAGCAGCTGAAGCTTTCTTT. This chain links TRBV29-1 with TRBJ1-1; D possibly corresponds to TRBD1 (6 bases). Germline lookup yields CDR1 SQVTM and CDR2 ANQGSEA. There are 13 residues in the CDR3. Trimming removed 4 bases from V and 6 bases from J, with 15 bases in between.